This record covers a single T cell receptor (beta chain). Its antigen remains undetermined. No base quality information exists; no much larger clone differs at one position. Sorted unstimulated T cells and proliferating T cells recovered from mixed lymphocyte reactions underwent TCRbeta CDR3 sequencing. Fresh whole blood from fewer than twelve HLA-typed healthy donors was used to isolate PBMCs. Library preparation was by the immunoSEQ multiplex PCR assay. Roughly 10^5 TCR templates per sample were assayed on the deep sequencing platform. Genomic DNA extracted from sorted T cells was used for TCRbeta CDR3 sequencing. Per the original workflow: Clonal analysis of TCRbeta CDR3 data was done in the R programming language. Alloreactive CD4+ and CD8+ clones were defined by comparing unstimulated samples with post-reaction CFSE-low samples. Alloreactive CD4+ clones were assigned to regulatory or non-regulatory origin by matching sequences to sorted unstimulated Treg and non-Treg repertoires. TCRdb carries this immuneACCESS record with in-frame sequences only. Its versions omit some clonotypes, under half of them owing to an unresolved V gene in the studies checked, with the rest unexplained. The V and J calls and clone size were taken over from that table, and D and trimming were inferred from the DNA. Across this sample there are 100,000 to 120,000 clones, with approximately 94% seen only once. The top ten clones comprise around 0.29% of the sample.

These data come from a study of siplizumab effects on memory and regulatory T cells (dated by TCRdb to about 2019). Context from the whole study: The study looked at the effect of siplizumab, an anti-CD2 antibody, on alloreactive T-cell subsets in allogeneic mixed lymphocyte reactions made from human PBMCs. What the research found in general, with its limitations: In reactions with siplizumab, an average of approximately 69% of mappable alloreactive CD4+ clones were Treg-derived, compared with approximately 29% in control reactions. Because sequences at frequencies below about 10^-5 were poorly captured, only a minor fraction of alloreactive clones could be mapped back to unstimulated subsets. Roughly 75-95% of proliferating CD4+ or CD8+ clones could not be assigned a naive or memory phenotype. Siplizumab significantly lowered the cumulative frequency of alloreactive sequences that could be traced to unstimulated CD4+ memory T cells. Greater diversity appeared to be present in unstimulated naive T cells than in memory T cells, and a substantial contribution to the alloresponse seemed to be made by naive cells. Whether proliferating Tregs from siplizumab cultures actually had suppressive function was not functionally confirmed.

In the germline V gene, CDR1 corresponds to SGHRS and CDR2 to YFSETQ. V is reduced by 6 bases and J by 12 bases, leaving a spacing of 25 bases between them. The CDR3 numbers 15 residues from cysteine through phenylalanine. Of the read, only the CDR3 DNA is kept; its 45 bases are in frame from base 1. The sequence is built from TRBV5-1 and TRBJ2-1; too little of a D gene remains to name it. Sequences were obtained from CD4+ T cells sorted from blood. The source is a human donor in good health. Here is the DNA: TGCGCCAGCAAGCTTGTCACATCAGGCCAAAGATCGCAGTTCTTC. The translation is CASKLVTSGQRSQFF.